The text below deals with one T cell receptor (beta chain). The record originates from a study of T cells expressing NK-cell markers. For each CDR3 protein, TCRdb gives one entry from its re-call of the 5' RACE reads, without DNA. Recorded here are over 200,000 distinct CDR3 sequences; the top ten clones represent around 0.42%. CDR1 SQVTM and CDR2 ANQGSEA come from the germline V gene. The CDR3 is 14 residues long. Sequenced: blood T cells: a sorted CD56 or NKG2C T cell subset, CD4+ or CD8+ T cells, or bulk PBMC T cells (not recorded which). The chain is built from TRBV29-1 and TRBJ2-1; TCRdb picks TRBD2, but there is no DNA to check that call. This TCR was sampled from a man younger than 35 in good health. This CDR3 is CSVSPLLSHNEQFF.